This TCR beta chain appears in the sequencing data of a study of T cell responses to AZD1222 COVID-19 vaccine. In the study overall: Recipients boosted at about 4 weeks or about 12 weeks are pooled.

For this clone: Its matching antigen is unknown.

General study results and limits: Spike-specific TCR depth and breadth grew after two AZD1222 doses. White British ancestry dominated among donors, who included more females, and clonal diversity was possibly underestimated.

TCRdb's table, derived via immunoSEQ multiplex PCR, lists solely in-frame clones and lacks some. The sample includes roughly 160,000 clones, 94% seen only once; the top ten take approximately 0.6%. CDR3 length: 13 amino acids. Deletions cut 6 bases from V and 1 base from J, with 12 bases between. Germline loops: CDR1 SQVTM, CDR2 ANQGSEA. This TCR was recovered from an adult in good health. V is TRBV29-1 and J is TRBJ1-1, with D perhaps matching TRBD1 (5 bases). The sample was peripheral blood, taken on day 0 of AZD1222 vaccination. This chain's CDR3 is CSVEGRQNTEAFF. The CDR3 DNA follows: TGCAGCGTGGAGGGACGGCAGAACACTGAAGCTTTCTTT.